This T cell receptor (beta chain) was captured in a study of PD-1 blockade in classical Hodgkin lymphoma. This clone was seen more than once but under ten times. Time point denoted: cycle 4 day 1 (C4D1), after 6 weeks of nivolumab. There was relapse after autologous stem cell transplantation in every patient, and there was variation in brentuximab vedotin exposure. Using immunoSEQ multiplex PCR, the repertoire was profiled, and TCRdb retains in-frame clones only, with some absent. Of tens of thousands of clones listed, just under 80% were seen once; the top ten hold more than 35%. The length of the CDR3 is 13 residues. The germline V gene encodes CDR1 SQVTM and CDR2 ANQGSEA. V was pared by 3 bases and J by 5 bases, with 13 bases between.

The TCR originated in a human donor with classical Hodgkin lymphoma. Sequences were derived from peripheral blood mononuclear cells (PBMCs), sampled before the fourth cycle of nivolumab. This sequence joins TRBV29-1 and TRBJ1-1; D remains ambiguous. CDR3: CSVDRRDGTEAFF. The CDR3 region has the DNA TGCAGCGTTGACCGGCGGGATGGAACTGAAGCTTTCTTT.